This T cell receptor (beta chain) is from a study of CD8+ T cells in alopecia areata. On the study more broadly: Severity of treated patients was scored by affected scalp percentage.

Study-wide findings and caveats: With tofacitinib ongoing, many expanded lesional clones persisted in both scalp and blood.

Trimming cost V 7 bases and J 1 base; bases outside gene matches: 5. The length of the CDR3 is 13 residues. Per the germline V gene, CDR1 is SQVTM and CDR2 is ANQGSEA. The treatment denotes: oral pan-JAK inhibitor, 5-10 mg twice daily. About this clone: Its cognate antigen is unknown.

Once RNA had been extracted, it was reverse transcribed into cDNA to act as the sequencing template. TCRdb's copy holds only in-frame clones and misses some; the assay was immunoSEQ multiplex PCR. The table shows 150,000 to 200,000 clones, with 58% occurring only once. The sequence came from a human donor with alopecia areata. The input for sequencing was CD4+ T cells sorted from blood, taken between weeks 55 and 65, from a patient treated with tofacitinib. The chain carries TRBV29-1 and TRBJ1-1; 8 bases are a match to TRBD1. Here the CDR3 reads CSGTGGWNTEAFF. CDR3 coding DNA: TGCAGCGGTACAGGGGGATGGAACACTGAAGCTTTCTTT. Complete variable domain (other parts from reference TRBV29-1 and TRBJ1-1): SAVISQKPSRDICQRGTSLTIQCQVDSQVTMMFWYRQQPGQSLTLIATANQGSEATYESGFVIDKFPISRPNLTFSTLTVSNMSPEDSSIYLCSGTGGWNTEAFFGQGTRLTVV.